The source of this T cell receptor beta chain is a study of blood T cell repertoires in COVID-19. As for the study in general: Sample material is recorded as cDNA or gDNA derived from T cells, B-cell-depleted T cells, or PBMCs.

J lost 7 bases, V lost 6 bases, and 1 base had no gene match. The V gene's germline CDR1 is LNHDA and CDR2 SQIVND (reference sequence). This CDR3 has 12 residues. The assay was immunoSEQ multiplex PCR, and TCRdb's table has in-frame clones only and misses some. The sample shows some 170,000 clones, approximately 89% of them seen only once. Cohort placement rested on clinical history that participants reported themselves. The chain carries TRBV19 and TRBJ1-2, with 11 nucleotides matching TRBD1. Sequenced input: PBMCs or T cells enriched from blood (not recorded which). This sequence was found in a man aged 35-49 years who had recovered from COVID-19. CDR3: CASRDRGLGYTF. In DNA, the CDR3 is TGTGCCAGTAGGGACAGGGGGCTTGGCTACACCTTC. Based on the CDR3 plus reference TRBV19 and TRBJ1-2, the full variable domain is DGGITQSPKYLFRKEGQNVTLSCEQNLNHDAMYWYRQDPGQGLRLIYYSQIVNDFQKGDIAEGYSVSREKKESFPLTVTSAQKNPTAFYLCASRDRGLGYTFGSGTRLTVV.